The table lists the clone carrying this T cell receptor (beta chain) with many counts. TCRdb reanalyzed the PCR reads with MiXCR. Here the sample spans about 24,000 clones, approximately 19% being singletons. This entry comes from a study of metastatic and nonmetastatic thyroid tumors. Before thyroid surgery, none of the patients had received any treatment. The receptor was isolated from a male donor with papillary thyroid cancer or a benign thyroid nodule (not recorded which). Some clones in this sample may be carry-over from other donors' samples. What was sequenced was blood.

The CDR3 coding sequence is TGTGCCAGCAGCTTAGGGCAGGGGGCTGAAAAACTGTTTTTT. Its translation is CASSLGQGAEKLFF. This chain joins TRBV11-2 and TRBJ1-4; 8 bases are a match to TRBD1. Germline V gene lookup returns CDR1 SGHAT and CDR2 FQNNGV. CDR3 length equals 14 residues. With V trimmed by 1 base and J by 7 bases, 2 bases remained unmatched.